Sequencing of this TCR beta chain was carried out in a study of control samples from healthy donors and cancer patients. The ends were cut back, 5 bases at V and 1 base at J, with 17 bases in the middle. Germline CDR1 SNHLY, CDR2 FYNNEI. The CDR3 length is 16 residues. The count of this clone is one. Here immunoSEQ multiplex PCR was the method, and the copy in TCRdb shows in-frame clones only, minus some. The table includes around 140,000 clones, 80% to 95% detected once. The chain links TRBV2 to TRBJ2-5; possibly TRBD2 for D (6 bases). The sequence was obtained from a man aged 18 to 29 in good health. The sample taken for sequencing was blood. The CDR3 DNA is TGTGCCAGCAGTCTCTCCCTCCGGGGGACCCAAGAGACCCAGTACTTC. The encoded protein is CASSLSLRGTQETQYF.